This TCR beta chain was sequenced for a study of Graves' ophthalmopathy and Graves' hyperthyroidism. V lost 6 bases and J lost 0; bases outside the gene matches: 5. The CDR3 covers 14 residues. The V gene's germline CDR1 is LGHDT and CDR2 YNNKEL (reference sequence). CDR3 regions of TCR beta were amplified from RNA transcripts. Second-round multiplex PCR came after first-round RT-PCR with HTBI primers. MiXCR, run by TCRdb on the multiplex PCR reads, gives a single entry per CDR3 protein. The sample has over 500,000 distinct CDR3 sequences, about a fifth seen once; the top ten hold around 6.9%. The sample consisted of peripheral blood. The rearrangement links TRBV3-1 to TRBJ2-7; 7 nucleotides line up with TRBD2. The receptor's source is a woman aged 18-29 years with stable Graves' hyperthyroidism. Some clones in this sample may be carry-over from other donors' samples. The DNA for the CDR3 is TGTGCCAGCAGACTGGGCGGGAGCTCCTACGAGCAGTACTTC. Translation gives CASRLGGSSYEQYF.